This note documents a single T cell receptor (beta chain) sequence. Antigen specificity is unknown. The data are from a study of OX40 agonist ivuxolimab in advanced cancers. About the research overall: Administration of intravenous ivuxolimab to patients occurred every 2 weeks at 0.01 to 10 mg/kg.

Broader study findings: Both blood CD4+ and CD8+ T cells showed clonal growth by week 6 at 0.1 to 3.0 mg/kg. Individuals who were partial responders at 0.1-3.0 mg/kg had clonal expansion that ranked among the lowest.

TCRdb's copy holds only in-frame clones and misses some; the assay was immunoSEQ multiplex PCR. The profile shows roughly 56,000 clones, about 89% of them singletons. The CDR3 covers 14 residues. The ends lost 4 bases at V and 4 bases at J; junction bases unmatched: 4. The germline gives CDR1 SGHRS, CDR2 YFSETQ. The rearrangement joins TRBV5-1 to TRBJ2-7; 11 positions match TRBD1. The source of this sequence is an adult with an advanced solid tumor such as melanoma, head and neck, liver or kidney cancer. The sequences come from CD4+ or CD8+ T cells sorted from blood, collected in a trial of the OX40 agonist ivuxolimab. The CDR3 here is CASSPGTGGYEQYF. CDR3 DNA sequence: TGCGCCAGCAGCCCCGGGACAGGGGGTTACGAGCAGTACTTC.